This section outlines one T cell receptor beta chain sequence together with its context. Its specificity is not known. This sample stems from a study of somatic mutations in cytotoxic T cells in rheumatoid arthritis. The CDR3 runs 15 residues. Germline-derived CDR1 and CDR2 are MNHEY and SVGAGI. V was pared by 5 bases and J by 5 bases, with 17 bases between. Assay: immunoSEQ multiplex PCR; the TCRdb copy retains only in-frame clones and omits some. The table shows about 11,000 clones, with approximately 69% occurring only once. Overall study results and limits: Clonality measured in CD8+ T cells did not differ significantly between rheumatoid arthritis patients and age-matched healthy controls. Unlike healthy controls, rheumatoid arthritis patients had CD8+ clonality that increased with age. Antigens recognized by the expanded CD8+ clones were unknown.

The gene calls are TRBV6-5 and TRBJ2-3, with D uncertain. The specimen sequenced was CD8+ T cells sorted from blood. The origin of this receptor is a man aged 65 to 79 in good health. The CDR3 protein is CASSTGGFRQDTQYF. As DNA, the CDR3 is TGTGCCAGCAGTACTGGTGGTTTTCGGCAAGATACGCAGTATTTT.